Below are 4 T cell receptor beta chains sequenced from a single sample in a study of blood T cell repertoires in COVID-19. Sequencing used immunoSEQ multiplex PCR; TCRdb keeps in-frame clones, though not all of them. The repertoire has about 110,000 clones, roughly 85% of them found once; the top ten carry approximately 15%. The sequencing sample was made of peripheral blood. All receptors come from a woman aged 80 or over with acute or convalescent COVID-19.

V gene TRBV27 combines with J gene TRBJ2-6, with D perhaps matching TRBD1 (6 bases). Germline CDR1 and CDR2: MNHEY and SMNVEV (reference sequence). There are 16 residues in the CDR3. V lost 4 bases and J 0 bases, leaving 10 bases between the germline ends. CDR3: CASSSYRDSGANVLTF. The DNA of the CDR3 is TGTGCCAGCAGTTCATACAGGGACTCTGGGGCCAACGTCCTGACTTTC.

This clone occurred a few times. The junction does not match germline at one end; this may be a read error. This sequence joins TRBV27 and TRBJ1-5; 7 bases fit TRBD1. Germline V gene data show CDR1 as MNHEY and CDR2 as SMNVEV (reference sequence). The CDR3 is 13 amino acids. This CDR3 is CASSYRGKQPQHF. CDR3 sequence (DNA): TGTGCCAGCAGTTACAGGGGCAAACAGCCCCAGCATTTT.

The chain recombines TRBV9 with TRBJ2-6, with D unresolved. CDR1 SGDLS and CDR2 YYNGEE come from the germline V gene. The CDR3 spans 16 residues. Trimming removed 0 bases at V and 0 bases at J, with 7 bases between. The CDR3 loop reads CASSVGLSSGANVLTF. As DNA, the CDR3 is TGTGCCAGCAGCGTAGGTCTCAGCTCTGGGGCCAACGTCCTGACTTTC.

The V gene is TRBV9, the J gene TRBJ2-1, with D possibly matching TRBD2 (6 bases). CDR3 length equals 15 residues. Germline assignment: CDR1 SGDLS and CDR2 YYNGEE. Trimming shortened V by 0 bases and J by 5 bases, and 12 bases separated the two germline ends. CDR3 in amino acids: CASSVERTTDNEQFF. The CDR3 DNA sequence: TGTGCCAGCAGCGTAGAAAGGACTACGGACAATGAGCAGTTCTTC.